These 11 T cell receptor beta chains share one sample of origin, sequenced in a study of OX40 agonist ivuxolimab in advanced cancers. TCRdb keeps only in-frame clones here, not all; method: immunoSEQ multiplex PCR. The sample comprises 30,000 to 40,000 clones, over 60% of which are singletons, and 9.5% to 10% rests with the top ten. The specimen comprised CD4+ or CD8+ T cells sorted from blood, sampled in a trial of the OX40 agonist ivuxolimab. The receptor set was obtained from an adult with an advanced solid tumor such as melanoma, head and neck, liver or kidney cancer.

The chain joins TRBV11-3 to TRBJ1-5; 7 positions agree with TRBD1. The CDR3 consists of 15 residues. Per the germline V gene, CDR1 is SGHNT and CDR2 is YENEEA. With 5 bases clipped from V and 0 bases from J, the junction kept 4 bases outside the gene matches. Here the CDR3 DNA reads TGTGCCAGCAGCCTAACAGGGGATAGCAATCAGCCCCAGCATTTT. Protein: CASSLTGDSNQPQHF.

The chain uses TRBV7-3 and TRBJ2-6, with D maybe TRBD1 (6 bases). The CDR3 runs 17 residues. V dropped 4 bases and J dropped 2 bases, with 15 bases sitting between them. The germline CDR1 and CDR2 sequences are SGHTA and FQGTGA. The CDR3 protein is CASSSQPGTTGANVLTF. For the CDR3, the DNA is TGTGCCAGCAGCTCCCAACCCGGGACAACTGGGGCCAACGTCCTGACTTTC.

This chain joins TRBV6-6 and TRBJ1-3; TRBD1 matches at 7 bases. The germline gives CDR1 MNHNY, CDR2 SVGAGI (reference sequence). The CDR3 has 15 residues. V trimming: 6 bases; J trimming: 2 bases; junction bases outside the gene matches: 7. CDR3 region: CASRYGTAAGNTIYF. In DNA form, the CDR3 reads TGTGCCAGCAGGTACGGGACAGCCGCTGGAAACACCATATATTTT.

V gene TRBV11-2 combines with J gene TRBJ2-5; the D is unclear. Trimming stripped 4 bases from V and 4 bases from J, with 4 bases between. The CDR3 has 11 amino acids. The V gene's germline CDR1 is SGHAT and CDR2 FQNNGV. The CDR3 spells CASSSTETQYF. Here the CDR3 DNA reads TGTGCCAGCAGCTCCACAGAGACCCAGTACTTC.

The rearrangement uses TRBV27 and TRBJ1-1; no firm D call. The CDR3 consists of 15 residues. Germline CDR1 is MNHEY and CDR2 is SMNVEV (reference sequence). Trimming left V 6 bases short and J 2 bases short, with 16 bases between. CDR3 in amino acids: CASRWSWATNTEAFF. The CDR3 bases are TGTGCCAGCAGGTGGTCGTGGGCAACTAACACTGAAGCTTTCTTT.

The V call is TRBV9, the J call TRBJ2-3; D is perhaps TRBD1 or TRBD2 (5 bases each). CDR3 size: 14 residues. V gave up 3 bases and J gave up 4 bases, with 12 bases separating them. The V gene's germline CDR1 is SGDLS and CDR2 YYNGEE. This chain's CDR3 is CASSAPGTADTQYF. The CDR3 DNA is TGTGCCAGCAGCGCTCCGGGGACCGCAGATACGCAGTATTTT.

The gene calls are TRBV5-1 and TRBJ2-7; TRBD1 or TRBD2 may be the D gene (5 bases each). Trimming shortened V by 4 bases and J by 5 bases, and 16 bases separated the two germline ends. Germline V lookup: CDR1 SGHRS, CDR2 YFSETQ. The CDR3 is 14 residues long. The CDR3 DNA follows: TGCGCCAGCAGCCGGCGGGTGGGGGACCACGAGCAGTACTTC. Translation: CASSRRVGDHEQYF. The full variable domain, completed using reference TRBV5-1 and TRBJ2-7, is KAGVTQTPRYLIKTRGQQVTLSCSPISGHRSVSWYQQTPGQGLQFLFEYFSETQRNKGNFPGRFSGRQFSNSRSEMNVSTLELGDSALYLCASSRRVGDHEQYFGPGTRLTVT.

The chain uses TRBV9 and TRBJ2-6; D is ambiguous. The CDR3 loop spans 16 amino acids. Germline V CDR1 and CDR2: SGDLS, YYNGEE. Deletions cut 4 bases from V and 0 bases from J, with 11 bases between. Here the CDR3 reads CASSPIGNSGANVLTF. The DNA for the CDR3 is TGTGCCAGCAGCCCGATCGGTAACTCTGGGGCCAACGTCCTGACTTTC.

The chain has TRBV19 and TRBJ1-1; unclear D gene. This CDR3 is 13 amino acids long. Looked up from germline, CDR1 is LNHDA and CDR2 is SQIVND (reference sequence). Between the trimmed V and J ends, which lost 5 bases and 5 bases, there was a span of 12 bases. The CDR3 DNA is TGTGCCAGTAGTCCCACTACGAGGACTGAAGCTTTCTTT. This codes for CASSPTTRTEAFF.

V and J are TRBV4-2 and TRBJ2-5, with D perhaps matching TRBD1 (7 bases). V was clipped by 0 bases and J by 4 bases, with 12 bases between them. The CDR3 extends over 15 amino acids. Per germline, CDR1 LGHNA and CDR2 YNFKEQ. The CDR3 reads CASSQEWQGGETQYF. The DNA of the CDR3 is TGTGCCAGCAGCCAAGAGTGGCAGGGGGGAGAGACCCAGTACTTC.

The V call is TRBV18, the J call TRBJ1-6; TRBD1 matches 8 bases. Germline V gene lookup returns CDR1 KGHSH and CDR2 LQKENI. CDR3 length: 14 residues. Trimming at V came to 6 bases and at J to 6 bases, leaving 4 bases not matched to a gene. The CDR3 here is CASSSQGVNSPLHF. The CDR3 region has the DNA TGTGCCAGCTCGTCACAGGGGGTTAATTCACCCCTCCACTTT.